This T cell receptor beta chain was captured in a study of blood T cell repertoires in COVID-19. Across the whole study: The United States, Italy and Spain provided the acute and convalescent COVID-19 samples. T cells, B-cell-depleted T cells, or PBMCs supplied cDNA or gDNA.

Under the authors' procedure: Scientists estimated how many nucleated cells there were by amplifying reference gene primers. Sequencing used immunoSEQ multiplex PCR; TCRdb keeps in-frame clones, though not all of them. The V and J calls and clone size are taken from that table; D and trimming were inferred from the DNA. The table lists a few hundred thousand clones, around 90% of them singletons. V gave up 5 bases and J gave up 1 base, with 11 bases separating them. Germline V lookup: CDR1 MDHEN, CDR2 SYDVKM. This CDR3 comprises 15 residues. The Seattle patients joined while their infection was active and were tracked longitudinally afterward.

The gene calls are TRBV28 and TRBJ2-2; possibly TRBD1 for D (6 bases). This TCR was recovered from a woman in her twenties or thirties with COVID-19, enrolled during active disease. Sequenced sample: peripheral blood. The CDR3 DNA reads as TGTGCCAGCAGTGCAGGGGTGCTGAACACCGGGGAGCTGTTTTTT. Translating it yields CASSAGVLNTGELFF.